Described below is a single T cell receptor (beta chain) sequence and its context. The antigen is not known. Primers: 60 Vbeta forward and 13 Jbeta reverse. In the authors' workflow: An analysis that came later counted roughly 80 million unique TCR beta chains, around 10 million shared. Data came from immunoSEQ multiplex PCR; TCRdb stores just in-frame clones and leaves some out. V and J calls plus clone size are reproduced from that table; the DNA served to infer D and trimming. The profile covers under 200,000 clones, with 76% appearing a single time and 0.6% to 0.9% taken by the ten largest. These data come from a study of cytomegalovirus exposure and HLA in healthy donors. Whole-study findings and limits: It was in a later analysis that TCR association rates were seen to vary by HLA locus, highest for DRB1 and lowest for HLA-C. Under in vitro conditions, a few CMV-associated chains were confirmed as specific for CMV antigens. The authors enumerated 150 to 200 TCR beta chains as linked to cytomegalovirus.

Germline trimming cut 5 bases from V and 2 bases from J; bases unmatched to any gene: 9. CDR3 length: 15 residues. CDR1 LNHDA and CDR2 SQIVND come from the germline V gene (reference sequence). Material for sequencing was PBMCs. This TCR derives from a female donor in good health and CMV-seronegative. The V and J genes are TRBV19 and TRBJ2-7; 7 bases are a match to TRBD1. As DNA, the CDR3 is TGTGCCAGTAGTTCTCGGGACAGCCTAGCCTACGAGCAGTACTTC. It translates to CASSSRDSLAYEQYF.